This T cell receptor beta chain was documented in a study of T cell changes during pregnancy in multiple sclerosis. Germline values: CDR1 SGHDT, CDR2 YYEEEE. After removal of 5 bases from V and 4 bases from J, the junction contained 2 bases not matched to a gene. The CDR3 has 14 amino acids. This table comes from immunoSEQ multiplex PCR, and its TCRdb copy is limited to in-frame clones, with some not included. The sample comprises 45,000 or so clones, 85% to 90% of which are singletons, and about 5.4% rests with the top ten. The sample was CD8+ T cells from peripheral blood mononuclear cells, taken after pregnancy. The source of this sequence is a female donor in good health, enrolled as a control in a pregnancy study. The chain is built from TRBV5-6 and TRBJ2-1; 11 positions match TRBD2. CDR3 DNA sequence: TGTGCCAGCAGAACTAGCGGGGGTTACAATGAGCAGTTCTTC. Protein sequence: CASRTSGGYNEQFF.